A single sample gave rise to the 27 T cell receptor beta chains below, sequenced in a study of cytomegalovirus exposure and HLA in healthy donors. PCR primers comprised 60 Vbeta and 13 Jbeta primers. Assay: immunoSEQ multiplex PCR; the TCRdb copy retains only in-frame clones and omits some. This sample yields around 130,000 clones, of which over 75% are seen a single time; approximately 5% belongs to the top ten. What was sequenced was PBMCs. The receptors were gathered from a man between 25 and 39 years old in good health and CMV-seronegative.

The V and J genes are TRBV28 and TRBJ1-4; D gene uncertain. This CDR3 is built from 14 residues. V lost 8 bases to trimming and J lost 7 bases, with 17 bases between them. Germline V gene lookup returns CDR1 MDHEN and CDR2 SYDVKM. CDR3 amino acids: CASAGRGIGEKLFF. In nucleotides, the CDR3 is TGTGCCAGCGCTGGGCGGGGTATCGGTGAAAAACTGTTTTTT.

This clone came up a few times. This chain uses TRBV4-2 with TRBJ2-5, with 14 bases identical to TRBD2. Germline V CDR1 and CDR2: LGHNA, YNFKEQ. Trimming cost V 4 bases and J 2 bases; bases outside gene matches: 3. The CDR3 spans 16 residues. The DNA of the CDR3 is TGTGCCAGCAGCCCGGGACTAGCGGGGGCTCAAGAGACCCAGTACTTC. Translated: CASSPGLAGAQETQYF.

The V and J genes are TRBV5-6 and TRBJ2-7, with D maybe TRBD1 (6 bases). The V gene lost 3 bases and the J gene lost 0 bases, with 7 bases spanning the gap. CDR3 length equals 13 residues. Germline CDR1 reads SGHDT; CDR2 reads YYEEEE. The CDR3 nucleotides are TGTGCCAGCAGCTCGGGACACTCCTACGAGCAGTACTTC. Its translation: CASSSGHSYEQYF.

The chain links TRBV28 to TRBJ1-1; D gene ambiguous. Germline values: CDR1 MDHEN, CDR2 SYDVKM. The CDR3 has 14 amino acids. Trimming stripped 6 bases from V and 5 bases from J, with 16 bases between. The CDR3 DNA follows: TGTGCCAGCAGCCCCAACCTGAGGAAGACTGAAGCTTTCTTT. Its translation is CASSPNLRKTEAFF.

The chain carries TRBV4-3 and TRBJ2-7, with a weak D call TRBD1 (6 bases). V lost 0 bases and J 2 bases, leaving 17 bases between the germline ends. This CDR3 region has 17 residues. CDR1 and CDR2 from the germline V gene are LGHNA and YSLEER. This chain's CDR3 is CASSQDRAPGVPYEQYF. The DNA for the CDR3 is TGCGCCAGCAGCCAAGATAGGGCCCCAGGGGTCCCCTACGAGCAGTACTTC.

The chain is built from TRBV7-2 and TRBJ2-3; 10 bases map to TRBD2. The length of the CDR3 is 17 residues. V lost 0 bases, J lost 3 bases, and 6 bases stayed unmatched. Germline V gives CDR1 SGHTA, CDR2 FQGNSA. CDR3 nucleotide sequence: TGTGCCAGCAGCTTAGCGTACAGCGGGAGGGCAACAGATACGCAGTATTTT. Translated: CASSLAYSGRATDTQYF.

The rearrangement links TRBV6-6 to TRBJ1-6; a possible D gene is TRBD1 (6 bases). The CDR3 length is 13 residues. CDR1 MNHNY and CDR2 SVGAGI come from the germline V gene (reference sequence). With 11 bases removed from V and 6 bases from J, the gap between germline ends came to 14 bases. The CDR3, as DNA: TGTGCCGGACAGAGGGCAGCTAATTCACCCCTCCACTTT. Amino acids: CAGQRAANSPLHF.

The CDR3 here is CASSLERAKNIQYF. The CDR3 DNA reads as TGTGCCAGCAGCTTGGAGCGAGCCAAAAACATTCAGTACTTC. The chain carries TRBV5-4 and TRBJ2-4; D gene unclear. V lost 0 bases and J 0 bases, leaving 4 bases between the germline ends. The CDR3 runs 14 residues. The germline V gene encodes CDR1 SGHNT and CDR2 YYREEE (reference sequence).

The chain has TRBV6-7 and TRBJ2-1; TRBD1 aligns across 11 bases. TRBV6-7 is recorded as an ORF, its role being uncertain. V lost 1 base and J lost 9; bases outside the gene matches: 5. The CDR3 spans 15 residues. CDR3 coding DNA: TGTGCCAGCAGTTACTGGGGACAGGGGGTCGGTGAGCAGTTCTTC. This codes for CASSYWGQGVGEQFF.

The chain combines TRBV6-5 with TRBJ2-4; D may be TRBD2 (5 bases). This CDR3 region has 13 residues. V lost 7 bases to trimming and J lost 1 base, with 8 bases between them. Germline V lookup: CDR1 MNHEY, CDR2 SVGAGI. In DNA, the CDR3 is TGTGCCAGCATCTCGGGGGCCAAAAACATTCAGTACTTC. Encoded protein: CASISGAKNIQYF.

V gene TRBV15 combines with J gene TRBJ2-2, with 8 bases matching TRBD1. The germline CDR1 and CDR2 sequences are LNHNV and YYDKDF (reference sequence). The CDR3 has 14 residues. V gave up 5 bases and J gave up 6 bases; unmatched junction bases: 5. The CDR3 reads CATSLMTGAGELFF. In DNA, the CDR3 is TGTGCCACCAGCCTAATGACAGGGGCCGGGGAGCTGTTTTTT.

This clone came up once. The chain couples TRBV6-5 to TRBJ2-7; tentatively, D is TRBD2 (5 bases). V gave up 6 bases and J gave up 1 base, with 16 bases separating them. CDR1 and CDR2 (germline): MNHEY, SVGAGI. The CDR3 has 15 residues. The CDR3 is CASRSPSPGSYEQYF. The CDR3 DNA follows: TGTGCCAGCAGATCACCTTCACCGGGGTCCTACGAGCAGTACTTC.

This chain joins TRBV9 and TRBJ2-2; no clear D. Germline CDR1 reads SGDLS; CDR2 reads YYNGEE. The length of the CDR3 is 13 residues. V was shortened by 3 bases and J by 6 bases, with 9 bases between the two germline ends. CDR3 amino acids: CASSAPRAGELFF. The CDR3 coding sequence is TGTGCCAGCAGCGCCCCCCGGGCCGGGGAGCTGTTTTTT.

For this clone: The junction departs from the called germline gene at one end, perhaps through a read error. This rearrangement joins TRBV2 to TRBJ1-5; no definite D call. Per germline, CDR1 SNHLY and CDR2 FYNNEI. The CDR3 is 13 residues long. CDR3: CASSEDLDQPQHF. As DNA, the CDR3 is TGTGCCAGCAGCGAAGATTTAGATCAGCCCCAGCATTTT.

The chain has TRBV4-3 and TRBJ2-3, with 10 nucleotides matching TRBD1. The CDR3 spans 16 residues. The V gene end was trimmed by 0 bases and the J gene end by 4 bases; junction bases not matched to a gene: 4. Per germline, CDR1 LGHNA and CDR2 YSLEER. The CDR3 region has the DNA TGCGCCAGCAGCCAAGATCCGGGACAGGGGTCAGATACGCAGTATTTT. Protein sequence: CASSQDPGQGSDTQYF.

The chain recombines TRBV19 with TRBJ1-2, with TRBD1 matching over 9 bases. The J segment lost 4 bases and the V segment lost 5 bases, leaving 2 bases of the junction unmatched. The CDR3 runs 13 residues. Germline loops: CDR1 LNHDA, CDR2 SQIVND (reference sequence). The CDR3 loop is CASSRQGGYGYTF. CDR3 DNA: TGTGCCAGTAGTCGACAGGGGGGCTATGGCTACACCTTC. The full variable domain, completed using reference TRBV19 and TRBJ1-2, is DGGITQSPKYLFRKEGQNVTLSCEQNLNHDAMYWYRQDPGQGLRLIYYSQIVNDFQKGDIAEGYSVSREKKESFPLTVTSAQKNPTAFYLCASSRQGGYGYTFGSGTRLTVV.

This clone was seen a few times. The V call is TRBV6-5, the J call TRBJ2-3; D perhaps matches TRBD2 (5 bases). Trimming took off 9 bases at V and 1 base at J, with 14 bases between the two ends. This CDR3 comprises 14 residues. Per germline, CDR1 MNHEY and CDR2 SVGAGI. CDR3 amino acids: CASGRGRGTDTQYF. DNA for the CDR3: TGTGCCAGTGGCCGGGGTCGGGGCACAGATACGCAGTATTTT.

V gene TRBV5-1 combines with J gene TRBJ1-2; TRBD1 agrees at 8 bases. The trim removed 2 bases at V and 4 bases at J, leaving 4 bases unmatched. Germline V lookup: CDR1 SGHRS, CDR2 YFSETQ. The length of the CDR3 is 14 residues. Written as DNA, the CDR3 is TGCGCCAGCAGCTTATCAGGACAGGGCTATGGCTACACCTTC. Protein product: CASSLSGQGYGYTF. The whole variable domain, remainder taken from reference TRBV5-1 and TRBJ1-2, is KAGVTQTPRYLIKTRGQQVTLSCSPISGHRSVSWYQQTPGQGLQFLFEYFSETQRNKGNFPGRFSGRQFSNSRSEMNVSTLELGDSALYLCASSLSGQGYGYTFGSGTRLTVV.

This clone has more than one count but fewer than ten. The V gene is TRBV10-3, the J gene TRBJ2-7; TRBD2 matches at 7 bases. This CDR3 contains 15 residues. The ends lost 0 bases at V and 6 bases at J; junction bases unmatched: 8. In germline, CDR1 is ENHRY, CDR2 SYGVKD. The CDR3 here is CAISESWTPGGEQYF. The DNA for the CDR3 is TGTGCCATCAGTGAGTCTTGGACCCCGGGAGGCGAGCAGTACTTC.

The CDR3 nucleotides are TGTGCCAGCAGCCGAGACAGGGTTTTGGGCGCCATATATTTT. Protein product: CASSRDRVLGAIYF. The J gene is TRBJ1-3, the V gene TRBV7-2; 7 nucleotides line up with TRBD1. J gave up 11 bases and V 5 bases, and 12 bases lay outside the gene matches. Germline assignment: CDR1 SGHTA and CDR2 FQGNSA. The CDR3 has 14 residues.

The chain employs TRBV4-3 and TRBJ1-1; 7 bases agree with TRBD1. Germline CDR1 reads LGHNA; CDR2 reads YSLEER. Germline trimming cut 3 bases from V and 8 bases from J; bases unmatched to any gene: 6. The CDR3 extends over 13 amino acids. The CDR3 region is CASSQRGTAEAFF. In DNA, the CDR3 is TGCGCCAGCAGCCAGCGTGGGACAGCCGAAGCTTTCTTT.

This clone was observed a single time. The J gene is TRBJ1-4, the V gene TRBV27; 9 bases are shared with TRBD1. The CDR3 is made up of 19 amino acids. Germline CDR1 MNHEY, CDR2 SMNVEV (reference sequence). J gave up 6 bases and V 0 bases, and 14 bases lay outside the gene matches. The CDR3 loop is CASSLSPAPQGAWDEKLFF. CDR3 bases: TGTGCCAGCAGTTTATCCCCCGCCCCACAGGGGGCATGGGATGAAAAACTGTTTTTT.

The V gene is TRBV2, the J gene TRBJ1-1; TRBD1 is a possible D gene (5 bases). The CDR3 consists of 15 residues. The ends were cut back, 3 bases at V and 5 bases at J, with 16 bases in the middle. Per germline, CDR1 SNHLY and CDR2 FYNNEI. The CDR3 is CASSDVGTYGTEAFF. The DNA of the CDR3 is TGTGCCAGCAGTGACGTTGGGACTTACGGTACTGAAGCTTTCTTT.

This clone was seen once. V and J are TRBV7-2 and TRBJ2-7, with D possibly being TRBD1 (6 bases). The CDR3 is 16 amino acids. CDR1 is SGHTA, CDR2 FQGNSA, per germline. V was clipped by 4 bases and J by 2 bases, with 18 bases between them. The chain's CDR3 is CASSSLRTAKTYEQYF. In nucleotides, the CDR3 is TGTGCCAGCAGCTCCCTAAGGACAGCGAAAACCTACGAGCAGTACTTC. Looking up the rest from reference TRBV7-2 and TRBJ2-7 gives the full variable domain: GAGVSQSPSNKVTEKGKDVELRCDPISGHTALYWYRQSLGQGLEFLIYFQGNSAPDKSGLPSDRFSAERTGGSVSTLTIQRTQQEDSAVYLCASSSLRTAKTYEQYFGPGTRLTVT.

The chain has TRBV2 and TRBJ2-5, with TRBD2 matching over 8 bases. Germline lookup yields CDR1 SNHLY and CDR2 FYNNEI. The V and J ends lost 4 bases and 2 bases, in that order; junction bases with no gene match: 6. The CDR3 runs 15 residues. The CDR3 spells CASSGILAAQETQYF. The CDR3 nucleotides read TGTGCCAGCAGTGGGATACTAGCGGCACAAGAGACCCAGTACTTC.

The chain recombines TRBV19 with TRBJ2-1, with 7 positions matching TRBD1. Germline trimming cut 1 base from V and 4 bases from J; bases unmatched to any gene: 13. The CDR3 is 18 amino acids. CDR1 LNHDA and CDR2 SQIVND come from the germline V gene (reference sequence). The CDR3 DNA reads TGTGCCAGTAGTATAGGCATTCCCGGGACAGAGCTTTACAATGAGCAGTTCTTC. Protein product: CASSIGIPGTELYNEQFF.

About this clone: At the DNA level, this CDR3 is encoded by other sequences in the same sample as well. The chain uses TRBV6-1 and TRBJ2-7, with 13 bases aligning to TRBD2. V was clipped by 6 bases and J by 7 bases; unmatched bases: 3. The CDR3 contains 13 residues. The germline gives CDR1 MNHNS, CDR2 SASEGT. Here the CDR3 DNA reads TGTGCCAGCAGAACTAGCGGGGGGGCGGAGCAGTACTTC. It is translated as CASRTSGGAEQYF.